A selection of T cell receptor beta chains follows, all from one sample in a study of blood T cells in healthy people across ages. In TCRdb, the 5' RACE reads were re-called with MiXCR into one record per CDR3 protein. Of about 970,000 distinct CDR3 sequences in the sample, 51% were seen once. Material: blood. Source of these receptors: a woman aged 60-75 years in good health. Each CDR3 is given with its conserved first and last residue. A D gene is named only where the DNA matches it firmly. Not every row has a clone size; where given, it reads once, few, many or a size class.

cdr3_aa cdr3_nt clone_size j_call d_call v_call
CASSLAPQYYEQYF TGTGCCAGCAGCTTAGCGCCACAATACTACGAGCAGTACTTC few TRBJ2-7 - TRBV7-8
CASSQGRITDTQYF TGTGCCAGCAGCCAGGGACGAATCACAGATACGCAGTATTTT - TRBJ2-3 - TRBV7-3
CASSRRGTPGANVLTF TGTGCCAGCAGCCGGAGGGGCACCCCTGGGGCCAACGTCCTGACTTTC - TRBJ2-6 - TRBV14
CASSRDFPPYEQYF TGTGCCAGCAGCCGGGACTTTCCCCCCTACGAGCAGTACTTC - TRBJ2-7 - TRBV5-6
CASSLPGAEGYTF TGTGCCAGCAGCCTACCGGGGGCGGAGGGCTACACCTTC - TRBJ1-2 - TRBV21-1
CASSFPVHGAGNSPLHF TGTGCCAGCAGTTTCCCCGTGCATGGTGCGGGGAATTCACCCCTCCACTTT many TRBJ1-6 - TRBV6-1
CAWIAGAGANVLTF TGTGCCTGGATAGCGGGGGCTGGGGCCAACGTCCTGACTTTC - TRBJ2-6 TRBD2 TRBV30
CARSPSPYEQYF TGTGCCCGCAGCCCATCGCCCTACGAGCAGTACTTC - TRBJ2-7 - TRBV7-9
CAWSASIAGRPYEQYF TGTGCCTGGAGCGCATCTATAGCGGGAAGGCCCTACGAGCAGTACTTC - TRBJ2-7 TRBD2 TRBV30
CASSVGLRTGYQETQYF TGTGCCAGCAGCGTAGGACTAAGAACCGGGTACCAAGAGACCCAGTACTTC - TRBJ2-5 - TRBV9
CASSLASLAGADTQYF TGTGCCAGCAGCTTAGCTTCACTAGCGGGAGCAGATACGCAGTATTTT - TRBJ2-3 TRBD2 TRBV7-2
CATGDRGTGELFF TGTGCCACAGGGGACAGGGGAACCGGGGAGCTGTTTTTT once TRBJ2-2 TRBD1 TRBV7-2
CSVIRPGVAYNEQFF TGCAGCGTTATCCGACCGGGGGTTGCCTACAATGAGCAGTTCTTC - TRBJ2-1 - TRBV29-1
CSDEAGGGYTF TGCAGCGACGAGGCTGGGGGTGGCTACACCTTC - TRBJ1-2 - TRBV29-1
CASSQGTVYEQFF TGCGCCAGCAGCCAGGGGACAGTATATGAGCAGTTCTTC few TRBJ2-1 TRBD1 TRBV4-3
CSARDRGANVLTF TGCAGTGCTAGAGATCGCGGGGCCAACGTCCTGACTTTC - TRBJ2-6 - TRBV20-1
CSARLAYGVDEQYF TGCAGTGCTAGGTTGGCCTACGGAGTGGACGAGCAGTACTTC - TRBJ2-7 - TRBV20-1
CAISPTGRETQYF TGTGCCATCAGTCCGACAGGGAGGGAGACCCAGTACTTC - TRBJ2-5 - TRBV10-3
CASSSWDRAWVLTF TGTGCCAGCAGCTCCTGGGACAGGGCTTGGGTCCTGACTTTC - TRBJ2-6 TRBD1 TRBV7-2
CASRSLTGPYEQYF TGTGCCAGCAGATCCTTGACAGGGCCCTACGAGCAGTACTTC once TRBJ2-7 TRBD1 TRBV28